The sequence of this T cell receptor beta chain was determined in a study of T cells after yellow fever vaccination. TCRdb redid the calling of the 5' RACE reads with MiXCR, one entry per CDR3 protein. Of about 630,000 distinct CDR3 sequences listed, 9% to 15% are singletons. This clonotype has more than one count but fewer than ten. No antigen is known for it. Germline assignment: CDR1 SGHRS and CDR2 YFSETQ. CDR3 length equals 16 residues. Deletions cut 0 bases from V and 2 bases from J, with 14 bases between. Study-wide findings and caveats: Weaker in magnitude, the secondary response showed a faster peak on day 5 versus 15.

This specimen was PBMCs, taken on the day of the yellow fever booster vaccination. The rearrangement uses TRBV5-1 and TRBJ2-5, with a tentative D call TRBD2 (6 bases). The source of this sequence is a young man who received the YFV17D yellow fever vaccine. The CDR3 protein is CASSLGPAGQQETQYF. CDR3 bases: TGCGCCAGCAGCTTGGGCCCAGCGGGCCAACAAGAGACCCAGTACTTC.